Below, 18 T cell receptor beta chains from the same sample are listed, as sequenced in a study of Ad26.COV2.S vaccination and SARS-CoV-2 variants. The table came from immunoSEQ multiplex PCR; TCRdb's copy has only in-frame clones and leaves some out. Here the sample spans just over 350,000 clones, 85% being singletons. Treatment described: about 20 received Ad26.COV2.S at low or high dose, single or two shots; 5 received placebo; per-sample allocation not given. Collection of samples fell on day 63 after the first vaccine or placebo injection. Sequencing used peripheral blood, obtained in a trial of Ad26.COV2.S vaccine versus placebo. These receptors originate from a person aged 18-65 years who received the Ad26.COV2.S COVID-19 vaccine or a placebo.

A word on this clone: The same CDR3 also results from other DNA sequences found in this sample. The chain couples TRBV6-5 to TRBJ1-2; 7 bases align to TRBD1. The ends lost 5 bases at V and 2 bases at J; junction bases unmatched: 5. There are 14 residues in the CDR3. Germline values: CDR1 MNHEY, CDR2 SVGAGI. CDR3 bases: TGTGCCAGCAGTCGGGACAGAGGAAACTATGGCTACACCTTC. It codes for CASSRDRGNYGYTF.

V gene TRBV27 combines with J gene TRBJ1-6; a weak D match, TRBD1 (5 bases). This CDR3 has 14 amino acids. Between the trimmed V and J ends, which lost 3 bases and 6 bases, there was a span of 9 bases. CDR1 is MNHEY, CDR2 SMNVEV, per germline (reference sequence). Written as DNA, the CDR3 is TGTGCCAGCAGTTTCGGAGGGGCTAATTCACCCCTCCACTTT. Protein product: CASSFGGANSPLHF.

Note on this clone: This specimen includes other DNA sequences encoding the same CDR3. The V and J genes are TRBV6-5 and TRBJ1-6; 10 bases are a match to TRBD1. The V segment lost 5 bases and the J segment 8 bases; nucleotides outside the gene matches: 3. This CDR3 is 14 amino acids long. Germline V gene lookup returns CDR1 MNHEY and CDR2 SVGAGI. CDR3 in amino acids: CASSRDRGHSPLHF. The CDR3, as DNA: TGTGCCAGCAGTCGGGACAGGGGTCATTCACCCCTCCACTTT.

The gene calls are TRBV3-1 (or the pseudogene TRBV3-2) and TRBJ2-3, with D unclear. Germline CDR1 LGHDT, CDR2 YNNKEL (reference sequence). V gave up 8 bases and J gave up 1 base, with 13 bases separating them. CDR3 length equals 14 residues. CDR3: CASSTALGTDTQYF. The CDR3 region has the DNA TGTGCCAGCTCCACCGCTCTTGGCACAGATACGCAGTATTTT.

The rearrangement uses TRBV2 and TRBJ2-7; 7 nucleotides line up with TRBD1. The germline V gene encodes CDR1 SNHLY and CDR2 FYNNEI. V shed 8 bases and J 3 bases; nucleotides not matched to a gene: 13. The CDR3 spans 15 residues. CDR3 region: CASLEVVTGRYEQYF. DNA of the CDR3: TGTGCCAGCCTCGAGGTGGTGACAGGGCGCTACGAGCAGTACTTC.

V usage is TRBV11-2 and J usage is TRBJ2-7, with 7 bases identical to TRBD2. Germline V gives CDR1 SGHAT, CDR2 FQNNGV. The length of the CDR3 is 15 residues. V shed 5 bases, J shed 5 bases, and the junction held 12 bases outside the gene matches. The CDR3 bases are TGTGCCAGCAGCCCGCCGGGACTAAGGACCAACGAGCAGTACTTC. Its protein product is CASSPPGLRTNEQYF.

The chain links TRBV14 to TRBJ2-3, with 7 bases aligning to TRBD1. The CDR3 is 13 residues long. From germline, CDR1 is SGHDN and CDR2 FVKESK. Trimming at V came to 4 bases and at J to 9 bases, leaving 7 bases not matched to a gene. CDR3 DNA: TGTGCCAGCAGCCCCTCGACAGGGTGGACGCAGTATTTT. Amino acid sequence: CASSPSTGWTQYF. The whole variable domain, filled in from reference TRBV14 and TRBJ2-3, reads EAGVTQFPSHSVIEKGQTVTLRCDPISGHDNLYWYRRVMGKEIKFLLHFVKESKQDESGMPNNRFLAERTGGTYSTLKVQPAELEDSGVYFCASSPSTGWTQYFGPGTRLTVL.

V and J are TRBV28 and TRBJ1-5, with TRBD1 matching over 11 bases. Losses at the gene ends were 5 bases for V and 7 bases for J; bases not matched to a gene: 4. The CDR3 runs to 14 residues. Germline CDR1 and CDR2: MDHEN and SYDVKM. CDR3 sequence (DNA): TGTGCCAGCAGTATCCGGACAGGGGGCCAGCCCCAGCATTTT. Its protein is CASSIRTGGQPQHF.

CDR3 amino acids: CASSVAIMNGASTDTQYF. The CDR3 DNA follows: TGTGCCAGCAGCGTAGCGATTATGAACGGTGCTAGCACAGATACGCAGTATTTT. The chain employs TRBV9 and TRBJ2-3; D is unclear. Deletions cut 0 bases from V and 0 bases from J, with 17 bases between. Germline loops: CDR1 SGDLS, CDR2 YYNGEE. The CDR3 sequence is 18 residues long.

J is TRBJ2-7 and V is TRBV2; D may be TRBD2 (5 bases). The CDR3 totals 15 residues. The germline CDR1 and CDR2 sequences are SNHLY and FYNNEI. Trimming removed 1 base from V and 2 bases from J, with 12 bases in between. The CDR3 nucleotides read TGTGCCAGCAGTGAAGGACCGGGAACAGCCTACGAGCAGTACTTC. Translated: CASSEGPGTAYEQYF.

The genes are TRBV5-1 and TRBJ2-2; D could derive from TRBD1 or TRBD2 (5 bases each). V shed 4 bases and J shed 4 bases, with 11 bases lying between them. CDR1 and CDR2 from the germline V gene are SGHRS and YFSETQ. CDR3 length equals 14 residues. The CDR3 sequence: CASSPTGTTGELFF. As DNA, the CDR3 is TGCGCCAGCAGCCCGACCGGGACCACCGGGGAGCTGTTTTTT.

This chain joins TRBV4-1 and TRBJ2-5; D tentatively reads TRBD1 or TRBD2 (6 bases each). V dropped 6 bases and J dropped 5 bases, with 13 bases sitting between them. CDR1 and CDR2 (germline): MGHRA, YSYEKL. This CDR3 comprises 13 residues. CDR3 in amino acids: CASRAGGRETQYF. The CDR3 nucleotides are TGCGCCAGCAGAGCCGGGGGCCGGGAGACCCAGTACTTC.

The chain employs TRBV18 and TRBJ2-1; 11 positions agree with TRBD2. The V gene end was trimmed by 4 bases and the J gene end by 4 bases; junction bases not matched to a gene: 9. The CDR3 totals 17 residues. Germline lookup yields CDR1 KGHSH and CDR2 LQKENI. DNA for the CDR3: TGTGCCAGCTCACTGCTAGCGGGAGGCAATAATTACAATGAGCAGTTCTTC. This gives the protein CASSLLAGGNNYNEQFF.

This clone has just a few counts. This chain connects TRBV5-3 to TRBJ1-5; D may be TRBD1 (6 bases). TRBV5-3 is reported as an ORF; its role is uncertain. This CDR3 is built from 15 residues. V was shortened by 5 bases and J by 15 bases, with 27 bases between the two germline ends. This CDR3 is CARSRGARGRSKPHF. The CDR3 DNA is TGTGCCAGAAGTCGGGGGGCCAGGGGACGGAGTAAACCGCATTTT.

This CDR3 is CATSDARTDTQYF. In DNA form, the CDR3 reads TGTGCCACCAGTGATGCCCGGACAGATACGCAGTATTTT. The genes are TRBV24-1 and TRBJ2-3; D ambiguous. Germline V gene data show CDR1 as KGHDR and CDR2 as SFDVKD. With 3 bases removed from V and 3 bases from J, the gap between germline ends came to 6 bases. The CDR3 consists of 13 residues.

This chain links TRBV28 with TRBJ1-1; maybe TRBD1 (5 bases). CDR1 and CDR2 (germline): MDHEN, SYDVKM. The CDR3 covers 15 residues. V gave up 5 bases and J gave up 0 bases, with 13 bases separating them. In nucleotides, the CDR3 is TGTGCCAGCAGTCCATCAGGGTTCCTGAACACTGAAGCTTTCTTT. Protein sequence: CASSPSGFLNTEAFF.

The chain is built from TRBV4-1 and TRBJ2-3; 9 bases align to TRBD1. This CDR3 spans 16 amino acids. Germline V gene data show CDR1 as MGHRA and CDR2 as YSYEKL. J gave up 3 bases and V 0 bases, and 4 bases lay outside the gene matches. CDR3 nucleotide sequence: TGCGCCAGCAGCCAAGATCTTGGACAGGGGACAGATACGCAGTATTTT. It specifies CASSQDLGQGTDTQYF.

The chain has TRBV2 and TRBJ2-2; D is undetermined. Germline-derived CDR1 and CDR2 are SNHLY and FYNNEI. There are 14 residues in the CDR3. The V end lost 0 bases, the J end lost 5 bases, and 7 bases lay between the germline ends. The CDR3 region is CASSEATQTGELFF. The CDR3 DNA reads as TGTGCCAGCAGTGAAGCGACACAAACCGGGGAGCTGTTTTTT.